This T cell receptor (beta chain) is from a study of cytomegalovirus exposure and HLA in healthy donors. A remark on this clone: Its antigen remains unknown.

General study findings and limits: TCR beta chain V- and J-gene trimming was linked, in a later analysis, to a missense variant in DCLRE1C. Rare sequences made up most TCRs, while some public TCRs were found in many donors.

Each donor's status was that of a healthy bone marrow donor. The CDR3 covers 15 residues. Trimming pared 5 bases from V and 6 bases from J, leaving 19 bases between. CDR1 MDHEN and CDR2 SYDVKM come from the germline V gene. The PCR employed 60 Vbeta primers together with 13 Jbeta primers. Assay used: immunoSEQ multiplex PCR; TCRdb lists only in-frame clones, some missing. Of around 67,000 clones listed, around 78% were seen once; the top ten hold about 8%. The sequencing sample was made of PBMCs. The receptor comes from a man between 18 and 29 years old in good health and CMV-seropositive. This sequence joins TRBV28 and TRBJ1-2, with D perhaps TRBD1 (6 bases). CDR3 in amino acids: CASSPSSVGANGYTF. In DNA, the CDR3 is TGTGCCAGCAGTCCGTCGTCAGTGGGGGCGAATGGCTACACCTTC.